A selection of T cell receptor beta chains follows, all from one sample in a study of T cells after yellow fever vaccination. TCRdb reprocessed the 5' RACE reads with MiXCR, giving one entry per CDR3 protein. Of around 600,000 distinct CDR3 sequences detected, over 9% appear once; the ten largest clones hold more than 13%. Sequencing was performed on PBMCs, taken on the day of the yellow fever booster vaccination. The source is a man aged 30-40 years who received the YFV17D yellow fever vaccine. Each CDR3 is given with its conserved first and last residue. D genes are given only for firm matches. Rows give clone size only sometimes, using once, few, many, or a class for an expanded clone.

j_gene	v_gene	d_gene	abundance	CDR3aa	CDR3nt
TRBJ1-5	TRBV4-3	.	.	CASSRDNGQTNQPQHF	TGCGCCAGCAGCCGCGACAACGGGCAGACAAATCAGCCCCAGCATTTT
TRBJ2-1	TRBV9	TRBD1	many	CASSQDRGSNNEQFF	TGTGCCAGCAGCCAAGACAGGGGGTCTAACAATGAGCAGTTCTTC
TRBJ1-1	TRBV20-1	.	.	CSAREGWGNTEAFF	TGCAGTGCTAGAGAGGGTTGGGGGAACACTGAAGCTTTCTTT
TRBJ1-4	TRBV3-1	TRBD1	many	CASSRIFPGQPSEKLFF	TGTGCCAGCAGCCGCATCTTTCCGGGACAGCCTTCTGAAAAACTGTTTTTT
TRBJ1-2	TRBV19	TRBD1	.	CASRNRQGTFYGYTF	TGTGCCAGTAGGAATAGACAGGGAACCTTCTATGGCTACACCTTC
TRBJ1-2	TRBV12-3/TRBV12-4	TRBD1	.	CASTLDRGLGYTF	TGTGCCAGCACTCTGGACAGGGGGCTCGGCTACACCTTC
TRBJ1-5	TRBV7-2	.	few	CASSTPEENQPQHF	TGTGCCAGCAGCACCCCTGAGGAGAATCAGCCCCAGCATTTT
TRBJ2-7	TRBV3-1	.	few	CASSHSRGSLSYEQYF	TGTGCCAGCAGCCATTCACGTGGCTCACTCTCCTACGAGCAGTACTTC
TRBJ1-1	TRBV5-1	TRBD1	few	CASSFRTGPEAFF	TGCGCCAGCAGCTTTCGGACAGGCCCTGAAGCTTTCTTT
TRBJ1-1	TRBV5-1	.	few	CASSFGDNTEAFF	TGCGCCAGCAGCTTTGGCGATAACACTGAAGCTTTCTTT
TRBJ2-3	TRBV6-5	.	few	CASRPWEARASGDTQYF	TGTGCCAGCAGGCCCTGGGAGGCCAGGGCTTCCGGAGATACGCAGTATTTT
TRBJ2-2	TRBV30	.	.	CAWSVQSNTGELFF	TGTGCCTGGAGTGTACAGAGCAACACCGGGGAGCTGTTTTTT
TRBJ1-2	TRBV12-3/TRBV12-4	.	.	CASGRDNYGYTF	TGTGCCAGCGGCCGGGACAACTATGGCTACACCTTC
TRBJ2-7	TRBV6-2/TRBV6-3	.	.	CASSYGQGWYEQYF	TGTGCCAGCAGTTACGGCCAGGGGTGGTACGAGCAGTACTTC
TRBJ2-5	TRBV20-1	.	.	CSAPGGGETQYF	TGCAGTGCCCCCGGGGGCGGGGAGACCCAGTACTTC
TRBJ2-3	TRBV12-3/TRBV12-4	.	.	CASALGGTDTQYF	TGTGCCAGCGCCCTCGGGGGCACAGATACGCAGTATTTT
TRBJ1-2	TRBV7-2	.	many	CASSSRVGGGYTF	TGTGCCAGCAGTTCCAGGGTTGGCGGTGGCTACACCTTC
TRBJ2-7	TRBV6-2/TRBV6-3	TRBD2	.	CASRSTSEYEQYF	TGTGCCAGCAGATCGACTAGCGAGTACGAGCAGTACTTC
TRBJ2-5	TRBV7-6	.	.	CASSPEGQVTQYF	TGTGCCAGCAGCCCAGAGGGTCAAGTGACCCAGTACTTC
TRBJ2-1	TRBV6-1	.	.	CASSERSSSQFF	TGTGCCAGCAGTGAAAGGTCCTCATCTCAGTTCTTC
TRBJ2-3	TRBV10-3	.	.	CAIQRLGSASTDTQYF	TGTGCCATTCAGCGTCTCGGCAGCGCTAGCACAGATACGCAGTATTTT
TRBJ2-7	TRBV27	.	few	CASTSDGTYEQYF	TGTGCCAGCACCTCGGACGGAACCTACGAGCAGTACTTC
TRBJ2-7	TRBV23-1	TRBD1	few	CASRRTGEREQYF	TGCGCCAGCAGGCGGACAGGGGAACGCGAGCAGTACTTC